The rows below give T cell receptor beta chains drawn from one sample of a study of Ad26.COV2.S vaccination and SARS-CoV-2 variants. Some clones are missing from TCRdb's copy, which holds only in-frame ones; the method was immunoSEQ multiplex PCR. The sample carries about 350,000 clones, 88% recorded once. This specimen consisted of peripheral blood, obtained in a trial of Ad26.COV2.S vaccine versus placebo. These receptors were obtained from a person aged 18-60 years who received the Ad26.COV2.S COVID-19 vaccine or a placebo. The CDR3 runs from the conserved cysteine through the conserved F or W. Each record gives: CDR3 DNA, CDR3 protein, D gene, clone size, V gene, J gene. D genes are given only for firm matches. Not all rows give a size; the values are once, few, many and, for expanded clones, a class.

DNA: TGTGCCAGCAGTCGGGGGACAGGGGGGAACTATGGCTACACCTTC; CDR3: CASSRGTGGNYGYTF; D: TRBD1; size: -; V: TRBV6-5; J: TRBJ1-2
DNA: TGTGCCAGTCGCCCGGGACAGGGGAACTACGAGCAGTACTTC; CDR3: CASRPGQGNYEQYF; D: TRBD1; size: many; V: TRBV10-3; J: TRBJ2-7
DNA: TGTGCCAGCAGTGTGCGCCAGCAGAACACTGAAGCTTTCTTT; CDR3: CASSVRQQNTEAFF; D: -; size: -; V: TRBV2; J: TRBJ1-1
DNA: TGTGCCAGCAAAGGCTCCCAGGGGGCCTATTCACCCCTCCACTTT; CDR3: CASKGSQGAYSPLHF; D: TRBD1; size: -; V: TRBV27; J: TRBJ1-6
DNA: TGTGCCAGCAGCCGTGACAGGGATTTGACCCAGTACTTC; CDR3: CASSRDRDLTQYF; D: TRBD1; size: -; V: TRBV7-2; J: TRBJ2-5
DNA: TGTGCCAGCAGCCCGTCGGGAACGATTGGCTACACCTTC; CDR3: CASSPSGTIGYTF; D: -; size: once; V: TRBV7-2; J: TRBJ1-2
DNA: TGTGCCAGCTCACCACGATACCTAGCGTCGAACGAGCAGTACTTC; CDR3: CASSPRYLASNEQYF; D: -; size: few; V: TRBV18; J: TRBJ2-7
DNA: TGTGCCTGGAGTGGGGTGACAGGGGGCGCCCGGGGCAATCAGCCCCAGCATTTT; CDR3: CAWSGVTGGARGNQPQHF; D: TRBD1; size: -; V: TRBV30; J: TRBJ1-5
DNA: TGTGCCAGCAGCTTAGAAGCAAAAGTGGGTTGGGGGGAGACCCAGTACTTC; CDR3: CASSLEAKVGWGETQYF; D: -; size: -; V: TRBV11-2; J: TRBJ2-5
DNA: TGTGCCAGCAGCCCCCCTACAGGGGGCATCATCATTCAGTACTTC; CDR3: CASSPPTGGIIIQYF; D: TRBD1; size: -; V: TRBV7-9; J: TRBJ2-4
DNA: TGTGCCAGCAGCGTAGGGGTGGTGCTTGGAAACACCATATATTTT; CDR3: CASSVGVVLGNTIYF; D: -; size: -; V: TRBV9; J: TRBJ1-3
DNA: TGTGCCTGGAGTAAAAAGCAGGGGGGAGGCTACACCTTC; CDR3: CAWSKKQGGGYTF; D: TRBD1; size: -; V: TRBV30; J: TRBJ1-2
DNA: TGTGCCAGCAGTTACTGGCAGGCCACTACCTACGAGCAGTACTTC; CDR3: CASSYWQATTYEQYF; D: -; size: -; V: TRBV6-2/TRBV6-3; J: TRBJ2-7
DNA: TGCAGCGTTCGCCAGGGGTACGGGGCCAACGTCCTGACTTTC; CDR3: CSVRQGYGANVLTF; D: -; size: -; V: TRBV29-1; J: TRBJ2-6
DNA: TGCAGCGGAGGGGGGCTAGCGGGAGGGAGGCGGCAAGAGACCCAGTACTTC; CDR3: CSGGGLAGGRRQETQYF; D: TRBD2; size: -; V: TRBV29-1; J: TRBJ2-5
DNA: TGTGCCAGCAGTCCCACCCGGGCCGTCTCTGGAAACACCATATATTTT; CDR3: CASSPTRAVSGNTIYF; D: -; size: few; V: TRBV3-1/TRBV3-2; J: TRBJ1-3
DNA: TGTGCCAGTACGGGGTCTGGGGCCAACGTCCTGACTTTC; CDR3: CASTGSGANVLTF; D: -; size: -; V: TRBV19; J: TRBJ2-6